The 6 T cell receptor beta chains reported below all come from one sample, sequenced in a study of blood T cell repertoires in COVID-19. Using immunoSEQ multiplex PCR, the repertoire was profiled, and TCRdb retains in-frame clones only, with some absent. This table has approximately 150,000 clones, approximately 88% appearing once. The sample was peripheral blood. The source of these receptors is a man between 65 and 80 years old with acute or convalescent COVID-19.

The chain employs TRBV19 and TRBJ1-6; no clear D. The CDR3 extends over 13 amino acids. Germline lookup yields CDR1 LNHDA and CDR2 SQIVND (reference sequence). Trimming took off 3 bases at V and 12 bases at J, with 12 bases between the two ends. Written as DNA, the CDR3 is TGTGCCAGTAGTATTGCGCGGGGTGGACCCCTCCACTTT. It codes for CASSIARGGPLHF.

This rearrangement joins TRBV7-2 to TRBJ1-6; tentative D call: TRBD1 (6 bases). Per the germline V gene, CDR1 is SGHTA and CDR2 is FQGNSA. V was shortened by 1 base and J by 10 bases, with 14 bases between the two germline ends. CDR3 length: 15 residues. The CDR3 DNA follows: TGTGCCAGCAGCTTAGTGCAGGGGAGTAACTCACCCCTCCACTTT. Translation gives CASSLVQGSNSPLHF.

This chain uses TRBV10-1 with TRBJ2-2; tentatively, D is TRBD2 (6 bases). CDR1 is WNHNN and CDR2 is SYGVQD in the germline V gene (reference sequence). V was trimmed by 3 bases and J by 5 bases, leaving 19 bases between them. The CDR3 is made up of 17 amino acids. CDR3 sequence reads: CASSELGQGGRTGELFF. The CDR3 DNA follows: TGCGCCAGCAGTGAACTTGGGCAGGGAGGAAGAACCGGGGAGCTGTTTTTT.

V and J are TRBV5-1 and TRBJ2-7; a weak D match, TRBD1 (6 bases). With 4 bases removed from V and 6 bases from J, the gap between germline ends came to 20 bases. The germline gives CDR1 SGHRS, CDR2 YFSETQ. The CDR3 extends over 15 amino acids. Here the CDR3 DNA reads TGCGCCAGCAGCCCTTACGGGACACCAAATGGCGAGCAGTACTTC. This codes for CASSPYGTPNGEQYF.

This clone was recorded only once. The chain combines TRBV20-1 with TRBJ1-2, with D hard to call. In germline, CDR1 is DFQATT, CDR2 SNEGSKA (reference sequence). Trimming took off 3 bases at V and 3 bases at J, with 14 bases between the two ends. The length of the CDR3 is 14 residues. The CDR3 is CSASNGLADYGYTF. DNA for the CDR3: TGCAGTGCTAGTAACGGCCTAGCGGACTATGGCTACACCTTC.

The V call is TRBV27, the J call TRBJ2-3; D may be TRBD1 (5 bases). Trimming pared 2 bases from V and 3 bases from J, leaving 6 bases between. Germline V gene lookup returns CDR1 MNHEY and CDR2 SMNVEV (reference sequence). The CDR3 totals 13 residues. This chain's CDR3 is CASSLRQTDTQYF. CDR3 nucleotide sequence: TGTGCCAGCAGTTTAAGACAGACAGATACGCAGTATTTT.